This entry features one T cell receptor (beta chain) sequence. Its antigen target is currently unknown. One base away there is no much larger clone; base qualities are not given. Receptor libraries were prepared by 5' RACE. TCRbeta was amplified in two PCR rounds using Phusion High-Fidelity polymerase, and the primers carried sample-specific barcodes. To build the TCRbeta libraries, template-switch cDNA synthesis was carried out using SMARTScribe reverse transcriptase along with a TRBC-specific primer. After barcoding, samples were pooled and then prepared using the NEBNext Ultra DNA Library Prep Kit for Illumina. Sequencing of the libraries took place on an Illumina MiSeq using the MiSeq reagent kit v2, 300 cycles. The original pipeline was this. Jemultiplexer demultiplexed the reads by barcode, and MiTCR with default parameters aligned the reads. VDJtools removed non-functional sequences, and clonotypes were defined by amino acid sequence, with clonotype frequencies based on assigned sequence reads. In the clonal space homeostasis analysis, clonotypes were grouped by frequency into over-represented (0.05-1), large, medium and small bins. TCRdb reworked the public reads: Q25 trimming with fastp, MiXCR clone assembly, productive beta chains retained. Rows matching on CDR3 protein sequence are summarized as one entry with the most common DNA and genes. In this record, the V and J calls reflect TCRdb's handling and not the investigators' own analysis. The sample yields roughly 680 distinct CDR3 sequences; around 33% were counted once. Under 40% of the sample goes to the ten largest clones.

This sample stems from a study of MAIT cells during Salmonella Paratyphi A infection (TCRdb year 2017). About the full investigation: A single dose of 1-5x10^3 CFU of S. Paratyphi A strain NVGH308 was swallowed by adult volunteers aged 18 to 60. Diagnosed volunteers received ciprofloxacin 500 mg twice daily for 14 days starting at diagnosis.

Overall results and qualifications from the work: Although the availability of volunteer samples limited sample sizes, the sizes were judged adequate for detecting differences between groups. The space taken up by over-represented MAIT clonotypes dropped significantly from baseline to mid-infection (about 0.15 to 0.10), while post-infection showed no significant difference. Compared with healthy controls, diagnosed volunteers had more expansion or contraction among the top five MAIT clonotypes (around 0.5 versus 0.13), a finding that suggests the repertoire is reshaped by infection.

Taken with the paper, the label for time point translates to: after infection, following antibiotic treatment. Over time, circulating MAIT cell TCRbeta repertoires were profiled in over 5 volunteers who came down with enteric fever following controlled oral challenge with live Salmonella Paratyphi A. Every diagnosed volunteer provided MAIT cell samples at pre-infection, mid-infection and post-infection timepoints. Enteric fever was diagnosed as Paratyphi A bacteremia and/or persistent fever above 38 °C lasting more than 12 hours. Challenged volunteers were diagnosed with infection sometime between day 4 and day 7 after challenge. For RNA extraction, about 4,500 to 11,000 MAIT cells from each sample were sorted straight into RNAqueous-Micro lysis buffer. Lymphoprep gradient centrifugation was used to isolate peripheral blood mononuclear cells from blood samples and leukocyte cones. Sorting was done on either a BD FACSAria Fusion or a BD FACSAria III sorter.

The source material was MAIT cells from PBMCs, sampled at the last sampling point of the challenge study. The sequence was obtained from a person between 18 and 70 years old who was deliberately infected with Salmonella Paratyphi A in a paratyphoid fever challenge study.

In nucleotide form, the sequence is TGCAGTGCTAGAGATCAATGGACAGGGGGCGAGGTGATGATCTCACCCCTCCACTTT. Its translation is CSARDQWTGGEVMISPLHF. The sequence is built from TRBV20-1 and TRBJ1-6; 11 nucleotides in the junction match TRBD1. CDR1 and CDR2, looked up from the germline V gene (reference sequence), are DFQATT and SNEGSKA. The junction shows trimming of 0 bases on V and 10 bases on J, and the gene matches do not reach 17 bases of it. The cysteine opens and the phenylalanine closes a CDR3 of 19 amino acids. The DNA shown is the 57-base CDR3, in frame from base 1.